This T cell receptor beta chain was observed in a study of kidney transplant recipient with SARS-CoV-2 infection. A word on this clonotype: A much larger clone differs from this one at a single base, so this may be a read error.

TCRdb re-called the reads through MiXCR, storing one row per CDR3 protein. The sample gives about 240,000 distinct CDR3 sequences, 29% of which show up once; under 7.5% is in the top ten. The TCR was taken from a male patient aged 30 to 39 who had COVID-19 and was a kidney transplant recipient. A subset of T cells may come from the graft donor. Here the sequenced sample was a blood sample, taken at baseline and on roughly day 120 from a kidney transplant recipient.

The CDR3 is CASSSSKGWDSPLHF. The CDR3 DNA follows: TGTGCCAGCAGCTCATCCAAGGGTTGGGATTCACCCCTCCACTTT. This rearrangement joins TRBV7-2 to TRBJ1-6; no firm D call. Germline CDR1 reads SGHTA; CDR2 reads FQGNSA. V was pared by 4 bases and J by 8 bases, with 15 bases between. The CDR3 consists of 15 residues.